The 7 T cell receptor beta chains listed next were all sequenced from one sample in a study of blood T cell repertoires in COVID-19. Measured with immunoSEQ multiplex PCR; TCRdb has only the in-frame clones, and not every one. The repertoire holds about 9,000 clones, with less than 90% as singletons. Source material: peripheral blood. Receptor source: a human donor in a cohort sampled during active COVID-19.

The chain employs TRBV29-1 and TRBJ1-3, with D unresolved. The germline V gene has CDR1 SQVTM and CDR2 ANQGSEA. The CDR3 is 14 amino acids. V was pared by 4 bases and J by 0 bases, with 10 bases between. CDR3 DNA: TGCAGCGTTGGGGCCGACCTCTCTGGAAACACCATATATTTT. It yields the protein CSVGADLSGNTIYF.

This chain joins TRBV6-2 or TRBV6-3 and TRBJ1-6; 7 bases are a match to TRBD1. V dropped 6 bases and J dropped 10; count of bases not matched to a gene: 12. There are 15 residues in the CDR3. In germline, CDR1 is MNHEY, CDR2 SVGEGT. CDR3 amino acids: CASSSGTTGYSPLHF. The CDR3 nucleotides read TGTGCCAGCAGCTCTGGGACGACAGGGTACTCACCCCTCCACTTT.

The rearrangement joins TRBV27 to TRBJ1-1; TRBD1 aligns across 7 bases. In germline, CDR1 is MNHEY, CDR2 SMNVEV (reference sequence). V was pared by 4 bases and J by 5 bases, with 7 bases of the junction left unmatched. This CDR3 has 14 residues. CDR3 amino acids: CASSYRGPGTEAFF. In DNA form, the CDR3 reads TGTGCCAGCAGTTACAGGGGCCCAGGGACTGAAGCTTTCTTT.

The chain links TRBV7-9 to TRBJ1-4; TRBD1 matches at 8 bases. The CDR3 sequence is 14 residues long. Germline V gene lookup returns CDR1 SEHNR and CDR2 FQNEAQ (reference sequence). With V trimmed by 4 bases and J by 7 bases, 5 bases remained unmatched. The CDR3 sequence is CASSYGQGGEKLFF. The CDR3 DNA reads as TGTGCCAGCAGCTATGGACAGGGAGGTGAAAAACTGTTTTTT.

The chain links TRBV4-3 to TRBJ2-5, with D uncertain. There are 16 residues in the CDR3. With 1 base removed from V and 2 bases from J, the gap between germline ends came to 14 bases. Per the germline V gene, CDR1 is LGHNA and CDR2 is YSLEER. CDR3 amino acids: CASSQGQSLVQETQYF. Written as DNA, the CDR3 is TGCGCCAGCAGCCAAGGGCAGAGTCTAGTGCAAGAGACCCAGTACTTC.

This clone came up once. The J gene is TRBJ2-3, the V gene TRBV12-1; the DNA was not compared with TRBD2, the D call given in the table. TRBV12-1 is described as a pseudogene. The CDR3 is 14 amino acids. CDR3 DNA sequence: TGTGCCAGCAGACCGGGGGGCGGCACAGATACGCAGTATTTT. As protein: CASRPGGGTDTQYF.

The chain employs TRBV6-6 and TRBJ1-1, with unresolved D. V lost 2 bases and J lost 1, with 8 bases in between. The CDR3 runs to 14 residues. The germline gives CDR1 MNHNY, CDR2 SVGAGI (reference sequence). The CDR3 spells CASSYPEGNTEAFF. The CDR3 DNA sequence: TGTGCCAGCAGTTACCCGGAGGGGAACACTGAAGCTTTCTTT.